The sequence of this T cell receptor (beta chain) was determined in a study of T cells after yellow fever vaccination. For this clonotype: Its specificity is unknown.

The CDR3 sequence is 14 residues long. Between the trimmed V and J ends, which lost 7 bases and 5 bases, there was a span of 15 bases. The germline gives CDR1 PRHDT, CDR2 FYEKMQ (reference sequence). TCR cDNA was made by 5'RACE template switching, adding a universal primer site and UMIs. TCRdb ran MiXCR on the 5' RACE reads and lists one entry per CDR3 protein. The table includes 400,000 or so distinct CDR3 sequences, approximately 10% detected once. Study observations and caveats: Relatively few clonotypes were ones that appeared in both CD4 and CD8 compartments.

This rearrangement joins TRBV13 to TRBJ2-4; D call uncertain. The starting material was PBMCs, obtained on the day of the first yellow fever vaccination. The source of this sequence is a man between 18 and 35 years old who received the YFV17D yellow fever vaccine. The CDR3 DNA sequence: TGTGCCAGCACAGCTCGACTTAGAGAAAACATTCAGTACTTC. It encodes CASTARLRENIQYF.